This TCR beta chain was captured in a study of blood T cell repertoires in COVID-19. Turning to the study itself: The United States, Italy and Spain supplied acute and convalescent COVID-19 samples. From T cells, B-cell-depleted T cells, or PBMCs came the material, which was cDNA or gDNA.

The CDR3 contains 14 residues. V was clipped by 5 bases and J by 6 bases, with 16 bases between them. Germline V gene data show CDR1 as SGHTA and CDR2 as FQGNSA. Data came from immunoSEQ multiplex PCR; TCRdb stores just in-frame clones and leaves some out. This sample has 170,000 or so clones; around nine tenths occur once, and the top ten carry around 1%. This sequence originates from a woman between 18 and 30 years old who had recovered from COVID-19. The genes are TRBV7-2 and TRBJ1-1; D may be TRBD1 (5 bases). Sequences were obtained from peripheral blood. CDR3 sequence (DNA): TGTGCCAGCAGCGTAATGGTCGCGGGGCCTGAAGCTTTCTTT. As protein: CASSVMVAGPEAFF.